The following is a T cell receptor beta chain sequence with its context. No antigen is known for it. The same CDR3 arises from other DNA sequences in this sample as well. This entry is derived from a study of cytomegalovirus exposure and HLA in healthy donors. With 60 Vbeta and 13 Jbeta primers, the PCR was carried out. Libraries were prepared by immunoSEQ multiplex PCR; TCRdb keeps only in-frame clonotypes and omits some of them. In the table there are roughly 150,000 clones, 80% to 85% of which are singletons. Points from the study as a whole: TCR beta sequences reportedly predicted the HLA-A and HLA-B alleles of most subjects accurately. Some segments of the V type, notably TRBV6-2 and TRBV6-3, were excluded as indistinguishable.

The germline CDR1 and CDR2 sequences are DFQATT and SNEGSKA (reference sequence). CDR3 length equals 10 residues. All the people who gave samples were healthy bone marrow donors. Unrecorded immune exposure was likely among donors, who were nominally healthy when sampled. V is TRBV20-1 and J is TRBJ1-2; maybe TRBD1 (6 bases). The sequencing sample was made of PBMCs. This TCR was sampled from a male donor in good health and CMV-seronegative. The CDR3 DNA reads TGCAGCGGATCAGGGGTTGGCTACACCTTC. Its protein product is CSGSGVGYTF.